This TCR beta chain comes out of a study of T-cell memory formation after mild COVID-19. Germline V lookup: CDR1 SGHRS, CDR2 YFSETQ. This CDR3 region has 16 residues. With 6 bases removed from V and 0 bases from J, the gap between germline ends came to 18 bases. Regarding the study as a whole: Chiefly within CM and EM were the contracting CD4+ clones; CD8+ ones were within EMRA. Second-wave clones reaching peak frequency on day 37 lacked confirmed SARS-CoV-2 specificity.

Comment on this clonotype: No antigen is known for it.

TCR alpha and TCR beta cDNA libraries carrying sample barcodes and UMIs came from 5'RACE with constant-segment primers. TCRdb fed the 5' RACE reads into MiXCR, producing one record per CDR3 protein. The sample holds around 430,000 distinct CDR3 sequences, approximately 15% seen once. The chain is built from TRBV5-1 and TRBJ1-1; D is perhaps TRBD1 (6 bases). Sequencing was performed on PBMCs or a T cell subset sorted from them (not recorded which). The receptor was isolated from a man between 18 and 29 years old who had mild COVID-19 (a few samples of this study predate the infection). Cell type and time point are not known. Written as DNA, the CDR3 is TGCGCCAGCATCGCAGGGGCTGGGGGGATGAACACTGAAGCTTTCTTT. Amino acids: CASIAGAGGMNTEAFF.